These 4 T cell receptor beta chains were sequenced from one sample in a study of cytomegalovirus exposure and HLA in healthy donors. This table comes from immunoSEQ multiplex PCR, and its TCRdb copy is limited to in-frame clones, with some not included. The sample shows tens of thousands of clones, approximately 90% of them seen only once. The sequenced sample consisted of PBMCs. Receptors originate from a woman younger than 35 in good health and CMV-seropositive.

The rearrangement joins TRBV18 to TRBJ2-5, with D unresolved. The germline V and J ends were trimmed by 2 bases and 2 bases, with 6 bases remaining between them. This CDR3 contains 13 residues. Germline V gene data show CDR1 as KGHSH and CDR2 as LQKENI. The CDR3 coding sequence is TGTGCCAGCTCACCAGGCAGACAAGAGACCCAGTACTTC. Residues: CASSPGRQETQYF.

This clone appeared a single time. The chain couples TRBV2 to TRBJ1-2, with TRBD1 matching 8 bases. Germline V CDR1 and CDR2: SNHLY, FYNNEI. V shed 6 bases, J shed 7 bases, and the junction held 22 bases outside the gene matches. The CDR3 runs to 18 residues. The CDR3 nucleotides are TGTGCCAGCAGCGCGGACGCGGCCCTCAGGGGGCGTAGGGGTGGCTACACCTTC. It translates to CASSADAALRGRRGGYTF.

The V and J genes are TRBV14 and TRBJ2-1; tentative D call: TRBD2 (6 bases). Germline assignment: CDR1 SGHDN and CDR2 FVKESK. V shed 6 bases and J shed 4 bases, with 19 bases lying between them. The length of the CDR3 is 16 residues. CDR3 nucleotides: TGTGCCAGCAGAAGATGGGACTCATTACTGTACAATGAGCAGTTCTTC. Encoded protein: CASRRWDSLLYNEQFF. Full variable domain (outside the CDR3, taken from reference TRBV14 and TRBJ2-1): EAGVTQFPSHSVIEKGQTVTLRCDPISGHDNLYWYRRVMGKEIKFLLHFVKESKQDESGMPNNRFLAERTGGTYSTLKVQPAELEDSGVYFCASRRWDSLLYNEQFFGPGTRLTVL.

The chain links TRBV19 to TRBJ1-2; TRBD1 aligns across 7 bases. The CDR3 length is 13 residues. J lost 4 bases, V lost 7 bases, and 6 bases had no gene match. The V gene's germline CDR1 is LNHDA and CDR2 SQIVND (reference sequence). The CDR3 sequence: CASTRDSLYGYTF. The CDR3 DNA sequence: TGTGCCAGTACGCGGGACAGTCTCTATGGCTACACCTTC.